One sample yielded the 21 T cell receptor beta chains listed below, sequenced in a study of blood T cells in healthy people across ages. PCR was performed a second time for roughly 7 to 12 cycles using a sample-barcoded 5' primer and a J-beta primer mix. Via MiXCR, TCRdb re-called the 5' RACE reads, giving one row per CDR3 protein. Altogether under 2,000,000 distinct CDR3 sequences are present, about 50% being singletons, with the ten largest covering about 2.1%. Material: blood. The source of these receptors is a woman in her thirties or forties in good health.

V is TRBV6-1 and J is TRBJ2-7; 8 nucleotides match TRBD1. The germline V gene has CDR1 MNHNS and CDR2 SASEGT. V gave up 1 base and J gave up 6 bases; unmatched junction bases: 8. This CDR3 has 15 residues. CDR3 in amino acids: CASSEVTGVLLEQYF. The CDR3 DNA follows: TGTGCCAGCAGTGAAGTGACAGGGGTCCTCCTCGAGCAGTACTTC.

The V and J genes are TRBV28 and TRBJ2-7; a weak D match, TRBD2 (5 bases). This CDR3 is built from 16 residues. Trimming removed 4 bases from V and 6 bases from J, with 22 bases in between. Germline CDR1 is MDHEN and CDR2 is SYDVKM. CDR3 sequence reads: CASSSPVGGSTIEQYF. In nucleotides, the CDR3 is TGTGCCAGCAGTTCCCCTGTGGGCGGGTCAACGATCGAGCAGTACTTC.

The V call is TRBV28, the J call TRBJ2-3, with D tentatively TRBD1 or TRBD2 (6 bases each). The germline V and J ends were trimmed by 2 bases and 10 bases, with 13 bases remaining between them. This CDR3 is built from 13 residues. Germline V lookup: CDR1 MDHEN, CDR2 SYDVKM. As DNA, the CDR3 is TGTGCCAGCAGTTTAGGGGGGCCAAGCTCGCAGTATTTT. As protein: CASSLGGPSSQYF.

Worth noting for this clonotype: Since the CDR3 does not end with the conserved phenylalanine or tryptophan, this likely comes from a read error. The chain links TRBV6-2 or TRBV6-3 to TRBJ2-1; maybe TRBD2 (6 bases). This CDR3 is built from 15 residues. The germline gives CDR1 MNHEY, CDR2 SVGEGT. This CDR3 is CASNSVVGGSNEQFL. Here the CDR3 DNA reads TGTGCCAGCAATTCCGTAGTGGGGGGAAGCAATGAACAGTTCTTA.

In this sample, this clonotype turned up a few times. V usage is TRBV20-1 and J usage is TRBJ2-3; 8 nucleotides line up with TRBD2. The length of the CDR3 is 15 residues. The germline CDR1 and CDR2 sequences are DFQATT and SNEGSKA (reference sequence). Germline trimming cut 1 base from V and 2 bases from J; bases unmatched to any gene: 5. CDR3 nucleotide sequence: TGCAGTGCTAGAGTAGCGGGGCCTAACACAGATACGCAGTATTTT. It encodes CSARVAGPNTDTQYF.

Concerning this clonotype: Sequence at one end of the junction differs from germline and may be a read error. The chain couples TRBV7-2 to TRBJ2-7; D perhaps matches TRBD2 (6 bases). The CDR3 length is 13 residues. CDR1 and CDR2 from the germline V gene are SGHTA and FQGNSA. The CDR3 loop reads CAGSHLGGYEQYF. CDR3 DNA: TGTGCCGGCAGTCATCTCGGGGGCTACGAGCAGTACTTC.

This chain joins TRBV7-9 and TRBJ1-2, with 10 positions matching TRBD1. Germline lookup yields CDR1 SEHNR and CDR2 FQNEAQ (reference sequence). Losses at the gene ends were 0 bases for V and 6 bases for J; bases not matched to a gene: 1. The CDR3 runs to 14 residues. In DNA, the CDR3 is TGTGCCAGCAGCTTAGCCGGGACAGGGGATGGCTACACCTTC. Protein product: CASSLAGTGDGYTF.

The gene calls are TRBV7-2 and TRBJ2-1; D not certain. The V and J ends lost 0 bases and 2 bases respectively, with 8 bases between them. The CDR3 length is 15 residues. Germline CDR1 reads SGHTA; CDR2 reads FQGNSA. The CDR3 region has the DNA TGTGCCAGCAGCTTAGCGGTGGGTACCTACAATGAGCAGTTCTTC. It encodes CASSLAVGTYNEQFF. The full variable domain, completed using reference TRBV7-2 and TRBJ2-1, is GAGVSQSPSNKVTEKGKDVELRCDPISGHTALYWYRQSLGQGLEFLIYFQGNSAPDKSGLPSDRFSAERTGGSVSTLTIQRTQQEDSAVYLCASSLAVGTYNEQFFGPGTRLTVL.

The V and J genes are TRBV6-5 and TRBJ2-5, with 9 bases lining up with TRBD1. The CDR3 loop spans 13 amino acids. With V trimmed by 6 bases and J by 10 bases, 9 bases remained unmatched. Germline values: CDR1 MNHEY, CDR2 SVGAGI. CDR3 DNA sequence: TGTGCCAGCAGCCGGACAGGGGTTGGGGACCAGTACTTC. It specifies CASSRTGVGDQYF.

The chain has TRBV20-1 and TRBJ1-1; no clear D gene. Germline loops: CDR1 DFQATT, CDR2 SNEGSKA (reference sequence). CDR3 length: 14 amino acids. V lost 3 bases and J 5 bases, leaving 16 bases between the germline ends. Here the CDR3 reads CSASGSVGRTEAFF. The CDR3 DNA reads TGCAGTGCTAGTGGTTCGGTGGGTCGGACTGAAGCTTTCTTT.

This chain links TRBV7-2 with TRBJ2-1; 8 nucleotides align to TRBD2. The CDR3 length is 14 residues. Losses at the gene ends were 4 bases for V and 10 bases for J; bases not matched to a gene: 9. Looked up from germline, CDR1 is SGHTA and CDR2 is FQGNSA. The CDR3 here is CASSSGLGYYEQFF. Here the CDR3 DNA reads TGTGCCAGCAGCTCGGGACTAGGTTACTACGAGCAGTTCTTC.

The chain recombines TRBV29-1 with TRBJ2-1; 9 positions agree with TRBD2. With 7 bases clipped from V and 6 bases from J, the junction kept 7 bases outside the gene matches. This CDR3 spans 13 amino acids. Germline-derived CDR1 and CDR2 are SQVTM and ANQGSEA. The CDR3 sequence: CSARGGGANEQFF. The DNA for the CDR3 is TGCAGCGCGAGGGGCGGGGGGGCCAATGAGCAGTTCTTC.

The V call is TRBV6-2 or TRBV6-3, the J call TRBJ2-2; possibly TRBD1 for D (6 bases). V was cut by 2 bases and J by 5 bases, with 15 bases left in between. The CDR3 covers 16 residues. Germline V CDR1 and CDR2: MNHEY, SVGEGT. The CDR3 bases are TGTGCCAGCAGTTACCCGACAGGTCCGGGAACCGGGGAGCTGTTTTTT. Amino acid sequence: CASSYPTGPGTGELFF.

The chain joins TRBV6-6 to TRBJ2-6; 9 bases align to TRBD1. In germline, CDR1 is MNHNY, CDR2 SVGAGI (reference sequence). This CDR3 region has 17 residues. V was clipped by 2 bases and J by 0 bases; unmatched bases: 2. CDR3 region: CASSYGQGRSGANVLTF. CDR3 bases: TGTGCCAGCAGTTACGGACAGGGGCGCTCTGGGGCCAACGTCCTGACTTTC.

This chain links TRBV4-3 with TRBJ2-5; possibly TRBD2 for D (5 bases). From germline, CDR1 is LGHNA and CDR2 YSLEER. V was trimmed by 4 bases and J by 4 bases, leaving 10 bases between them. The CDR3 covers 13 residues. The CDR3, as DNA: TGCGCCAGCAGCCTGCGGGCCTCAGAGACCCAGTACTTC. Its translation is CASSLRASETQYF.

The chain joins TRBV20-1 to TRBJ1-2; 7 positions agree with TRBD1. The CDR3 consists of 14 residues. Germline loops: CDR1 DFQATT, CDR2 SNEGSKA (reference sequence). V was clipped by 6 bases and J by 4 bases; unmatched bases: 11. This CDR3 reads CSADQGGGSYGYTF. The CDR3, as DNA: TGCAGTGCAGACCAGGGGGGGGGTAGCTATGGCTACACCTTC.

CDR3 region: CAINRGGLVNEQFF. CDR3 sequence (DNA): TGTGCCATCAATCGGGGGGGCCTTGTCAATGAGCAGTTCTTC. V usage is TRBV10-3 and J usage is TRBJ2-1, with 8 bases fitting TRBD2. The germline gives CDR1 ENHRY, CDR2 SYGVKD. This CDR3 region has 14 residues. V gave up 7 bases and J gave up 6 bases; unmatched junction bases: 8.

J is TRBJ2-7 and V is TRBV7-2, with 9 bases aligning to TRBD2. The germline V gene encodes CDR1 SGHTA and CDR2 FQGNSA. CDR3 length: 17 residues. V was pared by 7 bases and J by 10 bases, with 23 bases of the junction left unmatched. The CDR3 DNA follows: TGTGCCAGCAACTTGTCGACTAGCGGTCCTCCTAGAGGGGGCCAGTACTTC. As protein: CASNLSTSGPPRGGQYF. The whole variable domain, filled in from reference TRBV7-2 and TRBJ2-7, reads GAGVSQSPSNKVTEKGKDVELRCDPISGHTALYWYRQSLGQGLEFLIYFQGNSAPDKSGLPSDRFSAERTGGSVSTLTIQRTQQEDSAVYLCASNLSTSGPPRGGQYFGPGTRLTVT.

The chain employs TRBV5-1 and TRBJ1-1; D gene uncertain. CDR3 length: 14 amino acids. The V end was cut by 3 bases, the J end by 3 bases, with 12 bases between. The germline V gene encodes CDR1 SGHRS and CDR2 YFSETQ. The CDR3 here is CASSSSGLDTEAFF. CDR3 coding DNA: TGCGCCAGCAGCTCATCAGGACTGGACACTGAAGCTTTCTTT.

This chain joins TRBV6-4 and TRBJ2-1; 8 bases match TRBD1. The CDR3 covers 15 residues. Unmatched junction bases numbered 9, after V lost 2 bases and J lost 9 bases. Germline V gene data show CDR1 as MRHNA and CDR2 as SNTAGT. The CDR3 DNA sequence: TGTGCCAGCAGTGACGCGAACGCAGGGGGCCGTGAGCAGTTCTTC. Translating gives CASSDANAGGREQFF.

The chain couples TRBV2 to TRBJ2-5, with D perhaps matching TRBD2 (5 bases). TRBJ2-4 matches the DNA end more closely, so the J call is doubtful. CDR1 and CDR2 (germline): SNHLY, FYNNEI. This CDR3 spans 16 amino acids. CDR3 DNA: TGTGCCAGCAGCTTCAGCCCTACTAGAGGACCTAACATTCAGTACTTC. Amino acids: CASSFSPTRGPNIQYF.